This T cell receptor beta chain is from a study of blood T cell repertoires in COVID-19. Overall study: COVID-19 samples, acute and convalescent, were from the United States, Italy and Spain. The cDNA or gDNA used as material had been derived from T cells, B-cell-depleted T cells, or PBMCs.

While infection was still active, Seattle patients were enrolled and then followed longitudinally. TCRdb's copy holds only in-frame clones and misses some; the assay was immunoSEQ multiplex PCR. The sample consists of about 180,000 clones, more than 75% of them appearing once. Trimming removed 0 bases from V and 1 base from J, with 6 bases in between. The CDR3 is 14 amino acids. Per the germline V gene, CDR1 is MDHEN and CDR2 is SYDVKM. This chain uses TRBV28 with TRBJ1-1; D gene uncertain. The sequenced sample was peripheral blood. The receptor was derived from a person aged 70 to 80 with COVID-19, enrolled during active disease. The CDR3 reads CASSLWQRNTEAFF. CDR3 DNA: TGTGCCAGCAGTTTATGGCAGCGGAACACTGAAGCTTTCTTT.